This is a list of T cell receptor beta chains from one sample in a study of early T cells in non-severe SARS-CoV-2 infection. TCRdb called the 5' RACE reads again in MiXCR, with one record for every CDR3 protein. The sample has roughly 80,000 distinct CDR3 sequences, over 12% seen once. The specimen sequenced was whole blood. The receptors shown here come from an adult who was a healthcare worker with PCR-confirmed SARS-CoV-2 infection or an uninfected control (not recorded which). The CDR3 runs from the conserved cysteine through the conserved F or W. D genes are given only for firm matches. Clone size is given for some rows only: seen once, a few or many times, or a class if the clone is expanded.

few | TRBJ1-2 | NA | TRBV19 | CASSIDKGRNNYGYTF | TGTGCCAGTAGTATAGATAAGGGACGGAATAACTATGGCTACACCTTC
few | TRBJ1-6 | NA | TRBV6-5 | CASSLGPVNSPLHF | TGTGCCAGCAGTTTAGGACCAGTCAATTCACCCCTCCACTTT
many | TRBJ2-5 | NA | TRBV5-4 | CASSLRQAKLETQYF | TGTGCCAGCAGCTTGAGGCAGGCGAAGTTAGAGACCCAGTACTTC
many | TRBJ1-5 | NA | TRBV2 | CASRKRVLGPQHF | TGTGCCAGCAGAAAACGGGTATTAGGGCCCCAGCATTTT
NA | TRBJ1-1 | NA | TRBV29-1 | CSVERNTEAFF | TGCAGCGTTGAGCGGAACACTGAAGCTTTCTTT
many | TRBJ2-7 | NA | TRBV7-6 | CASSLAGPSADSYEQYF | TGTGCCAGCAGCTTAGCGGGGCCTAGCGCCGACTCCTACGAGCAGTACTTC
NA | TRBJ2-1 | NA | TRBV7-6 | CASSLGLIKLDEQFF | TGTGCCAGCAGCTTAGGACTAATCAAGCTCGATGAGCAGTTCTTC
few | TRBJ2-2 | NA | TRBV4-1 | CASSQETLNTGELFF | TGCGCCAGCAGCCAAGAAACATTGAACACCGGGGAGCTGTTTTTT
few | TRBJ2-3 | TRBD2 | TRBV10-2 | CASSEIGGGRFSDTQYF | TGCGCCAGCAGTGAAATAGGAGGCGGGAGGTTTTCAGATACGCAGTATTTT
few | TRBJ1-6 | NA | TRBV28 | CASTEMYSPLHF | TGTGCCAGCACAGAGATGTATTCACCCCTCCACTTT
many | TRBJ2-2 | TRBD2 | TRBV2 | CASSEGTRAGELFF | TGTGCCAGCAGTGAAGGGACTAGGGCCGGGGAGCTGTTTTTT
NA | TRBJ2-1 | NA | TRBV10-3 | CAIHQRVDNEQFF | TGTGCCATCCACCAGCGGGTCGACAATGAGCAGTTCTTC
NA | TRBJ2-2 | NA | TRBV5-1 | CASSLQAGELFF | TGCGCCAGCAGCTTACAGGCCGGGGAGCTGTTTTTT
few | TRBJ1-2 | NA | TRBV7-9 | CAAGGVYGYTF | TGTGCCGCGGGCGGCGTCTATGGCTACACCTTC
many | TRBJ2-3 | TRBD1 | TRBV29-1 | CSVGTVSSPDTQYF | TGCAGCGTGGGGACAGTCTCTTCTCCGGATACGCAGTATTTT
many | TRBJ2-7 | NA | TRBV6-1 | CASRSFWEQDYEQYF | TGTGCCAGCAGGAGTTTCTGGGAACAGGATTACGAGCAGTACTTC
NA | TRBJ1-2 | NA | TRBV12-3/TRBV12-4 | CASSLIYRDMPNYGYTF | TGTGCCAGCAGTCTCATTTACCGGGACATGCCTAACTATGGCTACACCTTC
many | TRBJ2-5 | NA | TRBV4-2 | CASRGGQGYQETQYF | TGTGCCAGCAGAGGGGGGCAGGGGTACCAAGAGACCCAGTACTTC
many | TRBJ1-1 | NA | TRBV25-1 | CASSDWGVGNTEAFF | TGTGCCAGCAGTGATTGGGGGGTGGGGAACACTGAAGCTTTCTTT
many | TRBJ1-1 | NA | TRBV7-8 | CASSLVPGANTEAFF | TGTGCCAGCAGCTTAGTCCCAGGGGCGAACACTGAAGCTTTCTTT
NA | TRBJ2-1 | NA | TRBV2 | CASSEAFSGSYNEQFF | TGTGCCAGCAGTGAAGCTTTTAGCGGCTCCTACAATGAGCAGTTCTTC
NA | TRBJ2-7 | NA | TRBV7-2 | CASSPTPYEQYF | TGTGCCAGCAGCCCGACGCCGTACGAGCAGTACTTC
NA | TRBJ1-4 | NA | TRBV19 | CASRPGIGNEKLFF | TGTGCCAGCCGTCCAGGGATCGGAAACGAAAAACTGTTTTTT
NA | TRBJ2-1 | NA | TRBV12-3/TRBV12-4 | CASITLTNEQFF | TGTGCCAGCATCACCTTAACTAATGAGCAGTTCTTC
few | TRBJ2-1 | TRBD2 | TRBV29-1 | CSVWTSGQYNEQFF | TGCAGCGTTTGGACTAGCGGGCAGTACAATGAGCAGTTCTTC
NA | TRBJ2-3 | NA | TRBV19 | CASTPGGGSRTDTQYF | TGTGCCAGTACCCCAGGAGGGGGGTCACGCACAGATACGCAGTATTTT
few | TRBJ1-1 | TRBD1 | TRBV5-4 | CASSLDIQGWDTEAFF | TGTGCCAGCAGCTTGGATATACAGGGGTGGGACACTGAAGCTTTCTTT
NA | TRBJ1-3 | NA | TRBV20-1 | CSARVPGGPGNTIYF | TGCAGTGCTAGAGTCCCCGGGGGCCCGGGAAACACCATATATTTT
many | TRBJ2-5 | TRBD2 | TRBV7-6 | CASSLSLAGGPTQETQYF | TGTGCCAGCAGCTTAAGTCTGGCGGGAGGCCCCACGCAAGAGACCCAGTACTTC
few | TRBJ2-2 | TRBD1 | TRBV11-2 | CASSPVQGKAGELFF | TGTGCCAGCAGCCCTGTACAGGGGAAGGCCGGGGAGCTGTTTTTT
few | TRBJ1-2 | NA | TRBV12-3/TRBV12-4 | CASSYQNHGYGYTF | TGTGCCAGCAGTTACCAGAACCACGGGTATGGCTACACCTTC
many | TRBJ2-2 | NA | TRBV5-1 | CASSRRDERIDTGELFF | TGCGCCAGCAGCCGCCGAGATGAAAGGATTGACACCGGGGAGCTGTTTTTT
many | TRBJ2-5 | NA | TRBV5-1 | CASSLTTDQETQYF | TGCGCCAGCAGCTTAACAACAGACCAAGAGACCCAGTACTTC
NA | TRBJ2-1 | TRBD2 | TRBV3-1 | CASSQVRESGEQFF | TGTGCCAGCAGCCAAGTGCGGGAGTCCGGTGAGCAGTTCTTC